The 24 T cell receptor beta chains reported below all come from one sample, sequenced in a study of cytomegalovirus exposure and HLA in healthy donors. PCR used 60 Vbeta primers and 13 Jbeta primers. The protocol was immunoSEQ multiplex PCR, while the TCRdb copy is restricted to in-frame clones and leaves out a portion. This table has 95,000 to 110,000 clones, roughly a tenth appearing once. The sequenced sample was PBMCs. The origin of the receptors is a man aged 35 to 55 in good health and CMV-seropositive.

The chain carries TRBV10-2 and TRBJ1-1; D ambiguous. CDR1 is WSHSY, CDR2 SAAADI, per germline. The length of the CDR3 is 14 residues. Between the trimmed V and J ends, which lost 8 bases and 1 base, there was a span of 14 bases. The CDR3: CASSSQAGNTEAFF. DNA of the CDR3: TGCGCCAGCTCCTCCCAGGCTGGGAACACTGAAGCTTTCTTT.

This clone has only a few counts. The chain joins TRBV5-4 to TRBJ1-2, with D possibly being TRBD1 (5 bases). V lost 9 bases and J lost 6, with 15 bases in between. Germline-derived CDR1 and CDR2 are SGHNT and YYREEE (reference sequence). The CDR3 is 12 residues long. CDR3 bases: TGTGCCATCGGGACTTCACGACATGGCTACACCTTC. This codes for CAIGTSRHGYTF.

This clone came up a few times. The V call is TRBV5-4, the J call TRBJ2-7, with 8 bases lining up with TRBD2. The germline CDR1 and CDR2 sequences are SGHNT and YYREEE (reference sequence). The ends lost 2 bases at V and 0 bases at J; junction bases unmatched: 4. The CDR3 has 15 residues. The CDR3 protein is CASSFGGTSSYEQYF. For the CDR3, the DNA is TGTGCCAGCAGCTTTGGCGGGACTAGCTCCTACGAGCAGTACTTC.

The chain has TRBV9 and TRBJ2-2; 7 bases agree with TRBD2. The junction had 7 bases not matched to a gene; V was cut back by 2 bases and J by 6 bases. This CDR3 spans 15 amino acids. Per the germline V gene, CDR1 is SGDLS and CDR2 is YYNGEE. CDR3 residues: CASSVGSTSAGELFF. In DNA form, the CDR3 reads TGTGCCAGCAGCGTGGGGAGTACTAGCGCCGGGGAGCTGTTTTTT.

V gene TRBV30 combines with J gene TRBJ2-2; 8 bases align to TRBD1. The CDR3 runs to 15 residues. Germline V CDR1 and CDR2: GTSNPN, SVGIG (reference sequence). V lost 6 bases, J lost 2 bases, and 8 bases stayed unmatched. The CDR3 reads CACDSGTGNTGELFF. As DNA, the CDR3 is TGTGCCTGTGATTCCGGGACAGGTAACACCGGGGAGCTGTTTTTT. Full variable domain (outside the CDR3, taken from reference TRBV30 and TRBJ2-2): SQTIHQWPATLVQPVGSPLSLECTVEGTSNPNLYWYRQAAGRGLQLLFYSVGIGQISSEVPQNLSASRPQDRQFILSSKKLLLSDSGFYLCACDSGTGNTGELFFGEGSRLTVL.

This clone was found a few times. The chain recombines TRBV5-1 with TRBJ2-5; 10 bases are shared with TRBD2. This CDR3 is 16 amino acids long. Trimming removed 0 bases from V and 4 bases from J; junction bases left unmatched: 6. Germline lookup yields CDR1 SGHRS and CDR2 YFSETQ. The CDR3 sequence is CASSLESGRAGETQYF. The DNA of the CDR3 is TGCGCCAGCAGCTTGGAAAGCGGGAGGGCCGGAGAGACCCAGTACTTC.

This clone was counted between two and nine times. This chain uses TRBV6-1 with TRBJ2-1; 8 positions agree with TRBD1. The germline V gene encodes CDR1 MNHNS and CDR2 SASEGT. The CDR3 sequence is 13 residues long. The V and J ends lost 0 bases and 11 bases, in that order; junction bases with no gene match: 3. Here the CDR3 reads CASSEADRGQQFF. CDR3 bases: TGTGCCAGCAGTGAAGCTGACAGGGGTCAGCAGTTCTTC.

The CDR3 sequence: CASSQTLAGGYNEQFF. The DNA of the CDR3 is TGTGCCAGCAGCCAGACCTTAGCGGGAGGATACAATGAGCAGTTCTTC. The rearrangement joins TRBV5-8 to TRBJ2-1; TRBD2 agrees at 10 bases. The CDR3 contains 16 residues. CDR1 and CDR2 (germline): SGHTS, YDEGEE. The ends lost 4 bases at V and 4 bases at J; junction bases unmatched: 8.

This clone was detected a few times. V gene TRBV27 combines with J gene TRBJ1-1; tentative D call: TRBD1 (5 bases). The CDR3 consists of 12 residues. CDR1 MNHEY and CDR2 SMNVEV come from the germline V gene (reference sequence). V lost 2 bases and J lost 10, with 11 bases in between. For the CDR3, the DNA is TGTGCCAGCAGTTTAACAGGCGGTAGAGCTTTCTTT. Its translation is CASSLTGGRAFF.

The rearrangement uses TRBV27 and TRBJ2-5, with 11 nucleotides matching TRBD1. This CDR3 has 15 amino acids. Germline CDR1 MNHEY, CDR2 SMNVEV (reference sequence). J was trimmed by 5 bases and V by 3 bases; bases with no gene match: 5. DNA for the CDR3: TGTGCCAGCAGTTTCGGACAGGGGGCGTCGGAGACCCAGTACTTC. Amino acid sequence: CASSFGQGASETQYF.

This clone was seen only a few times. This rearrangement joins TRBV29-1 to TRBJ1-1; weak D call: TRBD1 (5 bases). The CDR3 length is 16 residues. The V and J ends lost 7 bases and 0 bases respectively, with 21 bases between them. Germline-derived CDR1 and CDR2 are SQVTM and ANQGSEA. The CDR3 coding sequence is TGCAGCGCCCCCGTGGACGGAGCGGGGGTGAACACTGAAGCTTTCTTT. Its protein product is CSAPVDGAGVNTEAFF.

The gene calls are TRBV9 and TRBJ2-1; the match to TRBD2 covers 13 bases. In germline, CDR1 is SGDLS, CDR2 YYNGEE. This CDR3 comprises 17 residues. V was pared by 4 bases and J by 1 base, with 5 bases of the junction left unmatched. Here the CDR3 DNA reads TGTGCCAGCAGCACCGGGACTAGCGGGATTTCCTACAATGAGCAGTTCTTC. This codes for CASSTGTSGISYNEQFF.

The gene calls are TRBV6-5 and TRBJ2-7; 7 nucleotides line up with TRBD1. Trimming removed 8 bases from V and 2 bases from J; junction bases left unmatched: 6. This CDR3 is 13 amino acids long. Germline V lookup: CDR1 MNHEY, CDR2 SVGAGI. The CDR3 spells CASGDGTAYEQYF. In DNA, the CDR3 is TGTGCCAGCGGGGATGGGACAGCCTACGAGCAGTACTTC.

A few counts support this clone. V gene TRBV5-6 combines with J gene TRBJ2-5; D uncertain. V gave up 0 bases and J gave up 2 bases, with 5 bases separating them. Germline values: CDR1 SGHDT, CDR2 YYEEEE. The CDR3 totals 13 residues. CDR3 DNA: TGTGCCAGCAGCTTGGGCGGTCAAGAGACCCAGTACTTC. Translating gives CASSLGGQETQYF.

The genes are TRBV5-4 and TRBJ2-7; TRBD2 aligns across 7 bases. The CDR3 runs to 15 residues. Germline values: CDR1 SGHNT, CDR2 YYREEE (reference sequence). Germline trimming cut 5 bases from V and 3 bases from J; bases unmatched to any gene: 11. CDR3 amino acids: CASSTREEDVYEQYF. The CDR3 DNA reads TGTGCCAGCAGTACTCGGGAGGAAGACGTCTACGAGCAGTACTTC.

In this sample, this clone turned up a few times. V is TRBV4-1 and J is TRBJ2-1; 9 nucleotides line up with TRBD2. With 3 bases clipped from V and 4 bases from J, the junction kept 4 bases outside the gene matches. CDR1 and CDR2 from the germline V gene are MGHRA and YSYEKL. The CDR3 extends over 15 amino acids. CDR3 region: CASSQRTSAYNEQFF. Written as DNA, the CDR3 is TGCGCCAGCAGCCAGCGGACTAGCGCATACAATGAGCAGTTCTTC.

The chain recombines TRBV19 with TRBJ2-7; 8 bases agree with TRBD2. Germline CDR1 LNHDA, CDR2 SQIVND (reference sequence). The CDR3 contains 17 residues. J gave up 6 bases and V 5 bases, and 18 bases lay outside the gene matches. The CDR3 nucleotides read TGTGCCAGTAGTCGGGGAGGGACTAGAACTACGAGGAGCGAGCAGTACTTC. The encoded protein is CASSRGGTRTTRSEQYF. The full variable domain, rest sourced from reference TRBV19 and TRBJ2-7, is DGGITQSPKYLFRKEGQNVTLSCEQNLNHDAMYWYRQDPGQGLRLIYYSQIVNDFQKGDIAEGYSVSREKKESFPLTVTSAQKNPTAFYLCASSRGGTRTTRSEQYFGPGTRLTVT.

A few counts support this clone. The chain employs TRBV2 and TRBJ2-7; TRBD1 agrees at 9 bases. V was pared by 4 bases and J by 4 bases, with 2 bases of the junction left unmatched. CDR3 length: 13 residues. From germline, CDR1 is SNHLY and CDR2 FYNNEI. The CDR3 DNA reads as TGTGCCAGCAGTGGACAGGGGGTATACGAGCAGTACTTC. Translated, it gives CASSGQGVYEQYF.

The chain couples TRBV19 to TRBJ1-1; perhaps TRBD1 as D (6 bases). CDR1 is LNHDA and CDR2 is SQIVND in the germline V gene (reference sequence). This CDR3 is 14 amino acids long. V lost 4 bases, J lost 2 bases, and 11 bases lay in between. CDR3 sequence (DNA): TGTGCCAGTAGTAAAGGACAGATTAACACTGAAGCTTTCTTT. Translation gives CASSKGQINTEAFF.

This clone was detected a few times. The V and J genes are TRBV5-6 and TRBJ2-3; 13 bases agree with TRBD2. Losses at the gene ends were 2 bases for V and 4 bases for J; bases not matched to a gene: 1. Germline V gene data show CDR1 as SGHDT and CDR2 as YYEEEE. CDR3 length: 15 amino acids. CDR3 sequence: CASSLLAGGPDTQYF. The CDR3, as DNA: TGTGCCAGCAGCTTACTAGCGGGAGGGCCAGATACGCAGTATTTT.

This clone was seen more than once but under ten times. The V gene is TRBV6-5, the J gene TRBJ1-5; D is unclear. The CDR3 is 15 residues long. In germline, CDR1 is MNHEY, CDR2 SVGAGI. Trimming shortened V by 0 bases and J by 6 bases, and 12 bases separated the two germline ends. CDR3 DNA sequence: TGTGCCAGCAGTTACTCGAGCGGCGCTCGTCAGCCCCAGCATTTT. Translating it yields CASSYSSGARQPQHF.

V gene TRBV30 combines with J gene TRBJ2-1; 8 bases map to TRBD2. V lost 3 bases, J lost 2 bases, and 3 bases stayed unmatched. The CDR3 sequence is 14 residues long. The germline V gene encodes CDR1 GTSNPN and CDR2 SVGIG (reference sequence). The CDR3 protein is CAWSGTRPYNEQFF. Here the CDR3 DNA reads TGTGCCTGGAGCGGGACTAGACCCTACAATGAGCAGTTCTTC.

The V and J genes are TRBV7-2 and TRBJ2-1, with D uncertain. Germline V gene lookup returns CDR1 SGHTA and CDR2 FQGNSA. The V end lost 6 bases, the J end lost 13 bases, and 13 bases lay between the germline ends. The CDR3 is 11 residues long. This CDR3 is CASSYTMFQFF. The CDR3 nucleotides are TGTGCCAGCAGTTACACTATGTTCCAGTTCTTC.

The genes are TRBV6-6 and TRBJ2-3; 9 nucleotides line up with TRBD2. In germline, CDR1 is MNHNY, CDR2 SVGAGI (reference sequence). CDR3 length: 16 amino acids. The V gene end was trimmed by 6 bases and the J gene end by 1 base; junction bases not matched to a gene: 8. The CDR3: CASRYPSSGGTDTQYF. The CDR3 DNA reads TGTGCCAGCAGGTACCCCTCTAGCGGGGGCACAGATACGCAGTATTTT.